A selection of T cell receptor beta chains follows, all from one sample in a study of blood T cell repertoires in COVID-19. The assay was immunoSEQ multiplex PCR, and TCRdb's table has in-frame clones only and misses some. Among roughly 45,000 clones listed, approximately 95% were seen once. The sequenced sample consisted of peripheral blood. These receptors were collected from a man aged 55 to 70 with COVID-19, enrolled during active disease. CDR3s include the opening cysteine and the closing phenylalanine or tryptophan. The D gene is left open where the match is weak. Size values are once, few and many counts, or a class for expanded clones, and some rows have none.

CDR3 length	V gene	J gene	clone size	D gene	CDR3 protein	CDR3 DNA
13	TRBV2	TRBJ2-7	.	TRBD1	CASSGTGGYEQYF	TGTGCCAGCAGTGGGACAGGGGGCTACGAGCAGTACTTC
15	TRBV28	TRBJ2-7	.	TRBD1	CASSLPGTGVYEQYF	TGTGCCAGCAGTCTTCCAGGGACAGGGGTTTACGAGCAGTACTTC
15	TRBV19	TRBJ1-2	.	TRBD1	CASKSRTGMNYGYTF	TGTGCCAGTAAATCCCGGACAGGAATGAACTATGGCTACACCTTC
15	TRBV7-2	TRBJ2-1	.	.	CASSWTATTYNEQFF	TGTGCCAGCAGTTGGACAGCTACCACCTACAATGAGCAGTTCTTC
14	TRBV6-5	TRBJ2-3	.	TRBD1	CASSDRGHTDTQYF	TGTGCCAGCAGCGACAGGGGCCACACAGATACGCAGTATTTT
17	TRBV5-4	TRBJ1-2	once	.	CASSSVRGREANYGYTF	TGTGCCAGCAGCTCGGTCAGAGGCAGGGAAGCTAACTATGGCTACACCTTC
14	TRBV2	TRBJ2-7	.	.	CASSVSYQGGEQYF	TGTGCCAGCAGCGTTTCCTATCAGGGTGGCGAGCAGTACTTC
16	TRBV5-1	TRBJ2-2	.	.	CASSLGATPVDGELFF	TGCGCCAGCAGCCTAGGGGCCACGCCGGTGGACGGGGAGCTGTTTTTT
13	TRBV5-4	TRBJ1-1	.	TRBD1	CASSPRDRVAAFF	TGTGCCAGCAGCCCCAGGGACAGGGTAGCAGCTTTCTTT
15	TRBV28	TRBJ2-3	.	TRBD2	CASSLIAGATDTQYF	TGTGCCAGCAGTTTGATAGCGGGGGCCACAGATACGCAGTATTTT
16	TRBV5-1	TRBJ1-1	.	.	CASSLLQVTGNTEAFF	TGCGCCAGCAGCTTGTTACAGGTAACGGGGAACACTGAAGCTTTCTTT
16	TRBV5-1	TRBJ2-2	once	TRBD1	CASSSQGVPNTGELFF	TGCGCCAGCAGCTCCCAGGGGGTCCCGAACACCGGGGAGCTGTTTTTT
14	TRBV7-9	TRBJ2-2	.	.	CASSPGEVHGELFF	TGTGCCAGCAGCCCCGGGGAGGTCCACGGGGAGCTGTTTTTT
13	TRBV12-3/TRBV12-4	TRBJ1-1	.	TRBD1	CASSRKQGMEAFF	TGTGCCAGCAGTCGTAAACAGGGGATGGAAGCTTTCTTT
15	TRBV5-4	TRBJ2-3	once	.	CASSLRLTSTDTQYF	TGTGCCAGCAGCCTCAGGTTAACTAGCACAGATACGCAGTATTTT
14	TRBV2	TRBJ1-1	.	.	CASSEVYMNTEAFF	TGTGCCAGCAGTGAAGTGTACATGAACACTGAAGCTTTCTTT
16	TRBV27	TRBJ2-7	.	TRBD2	CASSPSAGESSYEQYF	TGTGCCAGCAGCCCTTCAGCGGGAGAGAGCTCCTACGAGCAGTACTTC
16	TRBV7-3	TRBJ2-3	.	.	CASSPQGELSTDTQYF	TGTGCCAGCAGTCCGCAGGGTGAACTGAGCACAGATACGCAGTATTTT
16	TRBV18	TRBJ1-1	.	TRBD1	CASSLRQGAGNTEAFF	TGTGCCAGCTCACTTCGACAGGGGGCGGGGAACACTGAAGCTTTCTTT
14	TRBV24-1	TRBJ2-2	once	.	CATSAGQHTGELFF	TGTGCCACCAGTGCTGGACAGCACACCGGGGAGCTGTTTTTT
14	TRBV3-1/TRBV3-2	TRBJ1-1	.	.	CASSQAWANTEAFF	TGTGCCAGCAGCCAAGCCTGGGCGAACACTGAAGCTTTCTTT
14	TRBV30	TRBJ2-7	.	.	CAWSDRDFTYEQYF	TGTGCCTGGAGTGACAGGGATTTCACCTACGAGCAGTACTTC
14	TRBV2	TRBJ1-3	.	.	CASSELYSGNTIYF	TGTGCCAGCAGTGAGTTATACTCTGGAAACACCATATATTTT
14	TRBV7-2	TRBJ2-1	.	TRBD1	CASSLEQGNNEQFF	TGTGCCAGCAGCTTAGAACAGGGGAACAATGAGCAGTTCTTC
14	TRBV15	TRBJ1-1	.	.	CATSPDRLNTEAFF	TGTGCCACCAGCCCCGACAGACTGAACACTGAAGCTTTCTTT
15	TRBV18	TRBJ2-7	.	.	CASSRRWADNYEQYF	TGTGCCAGCTCGAGAAGGTGGGCCGACAACTACGAGCAGTACTTC
18	TRBV6-2/TRBV6-3	TRBJ1-5	.	.	CASSYNGGRSGGNQPQHF	TGTGCCAGCAGTTATAACGGAGGGAGGTCTGGGGGCAATCAGCCCCAGCATTTT
16	TRBV24-1	TRBJ2-1	.	.	CATSDSGVQGRNEQFF	TGTGCCACCAGTGATTCGGGGGTACAGGGGCGCAATGAGCAGTTCTTC